These T cell receptor beta chains were read from a single sample in a study of blood T cell repertoires in COVID-19. Assay used: immunoSEQ multiplex PCR; TCRdb lists only in-frame clones, some missing. In the table there are fewer than 200,000 clones, 86% of which are singletons. What was sequenced was PBMCs or T cells enriched from blood (not recorded which). The source of these receptors is a woman aged 40-49 years in a cohort exposed to, infected with or recovered from COVID-19 (not recorded which). Each CDR3 is given with its conserved first and last residue. D genes are given only for firm matches. Only some rows state a clone size, as once, few, many or a class for expanded clones.

few,NA,TRBJ1-1,TRBV6-4,CASSEKAGEDTEAFF,TGTGCCAGCAGTGAAAAGGCAGGTGAAGACACTGAAGCTTTCTTT
NA,TRBD2,TRBJ2-3,TRBV7-6,CASSLFASGTSTDTQYF,TGTGCCAGCAGCTTATTTGCTAGCGGGACCTCCACAGATACGCAGTATTTT
once,TRBD2,TRBJ2-1,TRBV19,CASSTPGLAGGNEQFF,TGTGCCAGTAGTACCCCGGGACTAGCGGGAGGGAATGAGCAGTTCTTC
NA,NA,TRBJ2-7,TRBV2,CASSALADYEQYF,TGTGCCAGCAGTGCACTAGCTGACTACGAGCAGTACTTC
NA,TRBD1,TRBJ2-1,TRBV4-1,CASTTTGANEQFF,TGCGCCAGCACCACTACAGGGGCGAATGAGCAGTTCTTC
once,TRBD1,TRBJ1-2,TRBV12-3/TRBV12-4,CASRETGKYGYTF,TGTGCCAGCAGGGAGACAGGGAAGTATGGCTACACCTTC
NA,TRBD1,TRBJ2-2,TRBV7-2,CASSSTGPGELFF,TGTGCCAGCAGCTCGACAGGGCCCGGGGAGCTGTTTTTT
NA,NA,TRBJ2-3,TRBV6-1,CASSDPTSRTDTQYF,TGTGCCAGCAGTGACCCCACGTCCAGGACAGATACGCAGTATTTT
NA,NA,TRBJ2-6,TRBV7-9,CASSPRGSGANVLTF,TGTGCCAGCAGCCCCCGGGGGTCTGGGGCCAACGTCCTGACTTTC
NA,TRBD2,TRBJ2-3,TRBV4-1,CASSQDSTSGGGTDTQYF,TGCGCCAGCAGCCAAGACTCAACTAGCGGGGGGGGAACAGATACGCAGTATTTT
NA,TRBD2,TRBJ2-4,TRBV4-3,CASSQGTSGPWGTKNIQYF,TGCGCCAGCAGCCAGGGGACTAGCGGGCCCTGGGGGACCAAAAACATTCAGTACTTC
NA,NA,TRBJ2-7,TRBV30,CAWSLGRGPLYEQYF,TGTGCCTGGAGTCTCGGGCGGGGTCCCCTCTACGAGCAGTACTTC
once,NA,TRBJ1-2,TRBV19,CASSSGTYNYGYTF,TGTGCCAGTAGTTCCGGGACTTACAACTATGGCTACACCTTC
NA,NA,TRBJ1-2,TRBV7-9,CASSSPGVNYGYTF,TGTGCCAGCAGCTCCCCGGGTGTTAACTATGGCTACACCTTC
NA,TRBD1,TRBJ1-2,TRBV5-8,CASSPDRGYGYTF,TGTGCCAGCAGCCCGGACAGGGGTTATGGCTACACCTTC
NA,NA,TRBJ2-7,TRBV19,CASSMGGGVSYEQYF,TGTGCCAGTAGTATGGGTGGCGGAGTCTCCTACGAGCAGTACTTC
few,TRBD2,TRBJ2-7,TRBV28,CASSLGRWTSGNHHEQYF,TGTGCCAGCAGTCTGGGACGATGGACTAGCGGGAATCACCACGAGCAGTACTTC
few,TRBD1,TRBJ2-2,TRBV13,CASSFFRGRNTGELFF,TGTGCCAGCAGCTTTTTCAGGGGGCGCAACACCGGGGAGCTGTTTTTT
NA,TRBD2,TRBJ2-1,TRBV5-1,CASSGTSGNNEQFF,TGCGCCAGCAGCGGGACTAGCGGAAACAATGAGCAGTTCTTC
NA,NA,TRBJ1-3,TRBV3-1/TRBV3-2,CASSQDRRQISGNTIYF,TGTGCCAGCAGCCAAGATAGGCGGCAGATCTCTGGAAACACCATATATTTT
NA,NA,TRBJ2-7,TRBV6-2/TRBV6-3,CASSPFPSGRYEQYF,TGTGCCAGCAGCCCGTTTCCCTCGGGAAGGTACGAGCAGTACTTC
NA,NA,TRBJ2-1,TRBV13,CASSSVSVEGEYNEQFF,TGTGCCAGCAGCTCGGTCTCGGTAGAGGGAGAGTACAATGAGCAGTTCTTC
NA,TRBD1,TRBJ1-4,TRBV9,CASSVGGQSYEKLFF,TGTGCCAGCAGCGTTGGGGGACAGTCTTATGAAAAACTGTTTTTT
NA,NA,TRBJ2-7,TRBV27,CASSHDRGYEQYF,TGTGCCAGCAGCCATGACCGGGGCTACGAGCAGTACTTC
NA,TRBD1,TRBJ2-5,TRBV11-3,CASSLVGRGKETQYF,TGTGCCAGCAGCTTAGTTGGCAGGGGGAAAGAGACCCAGTACTTC
NA,NA,TRBJ1-5,TRBV19,CASSSPPYSNQPQHF,TGTGCCAGTAGTAGTCCCCCCTATAGCAATCAGCCCCAGCATTTT
NA,NA,TRBJ1-5,TRBV27,CASSLGALGNQPQHF,TGTGCCAGCAGTTTGGGGGCTTTGGGCAATCAGCCCCAGCATTTT
NA,TRBD1,TRBJ2-1,TRBV24-1,CATSGTGTGSYNEQFF,TGTGCCACCAGTGGGACCGGGACAGGCTCCTACAATGAGCAGTTCTTC
NA,TRBD1,TRBJ2-1,TRBV6-5,CASSYTGTGVYNEQFF,TGTGCCAGCAGTTACACTGGGACAGGGGTTTACAATGAGCAGTTCTTC
NA,NA,TRBJ1-2,TRBV6-4,CASSRTGKGGYTF,TGTGCCAGCAGCCGAACAGGGAAGGGTGGCTACACCTTC
NA,TRBD2,TRBJ2-4,TRBV2,CASRGLDQNIQYF,TGTGCCAGCAGGGGACTAGATCAGAACATTCAGTACTTC
NA,NA,TRBJ1-5,TRBV7-9,CASSLGQSLGGSNQPQHF,TGTGCCAGCAGCTTAGGTCAAAGTTTGGGGGGTAGCAATCAGCCCCAGCATTTT
NA,NA,TRBJ1-3,TRBV7-9,CASSFREVTGNTIYF,TGTGCCAGCAGCTTTAGGGAGGTGACTGGAAACACCATATATTTT
many,TRBD1,TRBJ1-1,TRBV2,CASSSQGYTEAFF,TGTGCCAGCAGTTCACAGGGGTACACTGAAGCTTTCTTT
NA,NA,TRBJ2-1,TRBV9,CASSVAGLLYNEQFF,TGTGCCAGCAGCGTAGCCGGTTTACTTTACAATGAGCAGTTCTTC
once,TRBD2,TRBJ2-7,TRBV5-1,CASSLEAGTSPGEQYF,TGCGCCAGCAGCTTGGAGGCCGGGACTAGCCCGGGCGAACAGTACTTC
NA,TRBD1,TRBJ2-2,TRBV4-1,CASSRPGQGGAGELFF,TGCGCCAGCAGCAGACCGGGACAGGGGGGTGCCGGGGAGCTGTTTTTT
NA,TRBD1,TRBJ1-5,TRBV7-9,CASSFTGGNQPQHF,TGTGCCAGCAGCTTCACAGGGGGGAATCAGCCCCAGCATTTT
NA,NA,TRBJ2-1,TRBV12-3/TRBV12-4,CASSQYNEQFF,TGTGCCAGCAGCCAGTACAATGAGCAGTTCTTC
NA,TRBD2,TRBJ2-1,TRBV19,CASRVAGESSDEQFF,TGTGCCAGTAGAGTAGCGGGAGAAAGCTCGGATGAGCAGTTCTTC
NA,TRBD2,TRBJ2-2,TRBV29-1,CSGATSGGTGELFF,TGCAGCGGGGCGACTAGCGGGGGCACCGGGGAGCTGTTTTTT
NA,NA,TRBJ2-7,TRBV9,CASSVGTGSSYEQYF,TGTGCCAGCAGCGTAGGGACTGGTAGCTCCTACGAGCAGTACTTC
NA,NA,TRBJ1-2,TRBV5-1,CASSTDGGRVSGYTF,TGCGCCAGCAGCACTGACGGGGGGCGTGTGAGTGGCTACACCTTC